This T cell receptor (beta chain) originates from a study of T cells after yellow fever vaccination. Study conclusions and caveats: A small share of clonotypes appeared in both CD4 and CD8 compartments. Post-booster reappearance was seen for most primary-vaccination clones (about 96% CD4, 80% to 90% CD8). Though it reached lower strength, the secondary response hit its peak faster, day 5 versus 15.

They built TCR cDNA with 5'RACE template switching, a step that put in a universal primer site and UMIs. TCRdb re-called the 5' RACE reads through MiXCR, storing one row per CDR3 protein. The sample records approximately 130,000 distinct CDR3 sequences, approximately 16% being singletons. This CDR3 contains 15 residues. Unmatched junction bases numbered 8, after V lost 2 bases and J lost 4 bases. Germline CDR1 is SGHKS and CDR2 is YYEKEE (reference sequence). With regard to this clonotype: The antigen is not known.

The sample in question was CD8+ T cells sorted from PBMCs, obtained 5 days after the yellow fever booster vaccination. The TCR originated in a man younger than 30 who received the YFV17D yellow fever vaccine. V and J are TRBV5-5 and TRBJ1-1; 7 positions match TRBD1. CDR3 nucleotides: TGTGCCAGCAGCTTACACCGGGACAGCCGCACTGAAGCTTTCTTT. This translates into CASSLHRDSRTEAFF.